The rows below give T cell receptor beta chains drawn from one sample of a study of T cell responses to AZD1222 COVID-19 vaccine. Clones were sequenced by immunoSEQ multiplex PCR, and TCRdb holds only the in-frame ones, with some missing. Among some 130,000 clones, 90% were seen once, and the ten largest hold 6.9%. The sequences come from peripheral blood, collected on day 0 of AZD1222 vaccination. These receptors originate from an adult in good health. Both conserved end residues are part of each CDR3. The D gene is left open where the match is weak. Part of the rows lack a size; the others show once, few, many or a class for expanded clones.

TRBJ1-5	TRBV4-1	-	15	once	TGCGCCAGCAGCCGAGGAGGGGATAACGTGCAGCCCCAGCATTTT	CASSRGGDNVQPQHF
TRBJ2-2	TRBV9	-	17	-	TGTGCCAGCAGCACCCCGCCCGGGACACTACACACCGGGGAGCTGTTTTTT	CASSTPPGTLHTGELFF
TRBJ1-6	TRBV30	TRBD1	13	-	TGTGCCTGGAACAGGGGCCAAAATTCACCCCTCCACTTT	CAWNRGQNSPLHF
TRBJ2-3	TRBV19	TRBD1	15	-	TGTGCCAGTAGTGAGGACAGGGTGAGCACAGATACGCAGTATTTT	CASSEDRVSTDTQYF
TRBJ1-2	TRBV5-1	-	14	few	TGCGCCAGCAGCCCCCCGAGAGGGGGATATGGCTACACCTTC	CASSPPRGGYGYTF
TRBJ1-5	TRBV20-1	-	15	-	TGCAGTGCTAGTGGGGACAACTATGGGGATCAGCCCCAGCATTTT	CSASGDNYGDQPQHF
TRBJ1-3	TRBV5-1	-	16	-	TGCGCCAGCAGCCCACTCCAACAGGGATCAGGAAACACCATATATTTT	CASSPLQQGSGNTIYF
TRBJ1-6	TRBV18	-	16	-	TGTGCCAGCTCACTCCTCGGGACGGACTATAATTCACCCCTCCACTTT	CASSLLGTDYNSPLHF
TRBJ1-4	TRBV18	-	15	-	TGTGCCAGCTCACCCAGGACAGCAACTAATGAAAAACTGTTTTTT	CASSPRTATNEKLFF
TRBJ2-5	TRBV7-2	TRBD2	18	-	TGTGCCAGCAGCTCCGGACTAGCGGGGGGGCCGGGTCAAGAGACCCAGTACTTC	CASSSGLAGGPGQETQYF
TRBJ2-3	TRBV11-2	-	18	-	TGTGCCAGCAGACCTACGGGCGAGCTCATGGGGAGCACAGATACGCAGTATTTT	CASRPTGELMGSTDTQYF
TRBJ1-6	TRBV5-1	TRBD1	15	-	TGCGCCAGCAGCTCGAACACAGGGGTAGGTTCACCCCTCCACTTT	CASSSNTGVGSPLHF
TRBJ1-1	TRBV29-1	TRBD1	14	-	TGCAGCGTCCGTGATGACAGGGTCCTAACTGAAGCTTTCTTT	CSVRDDRVLTEAFF
TRBJ1-6	TRBV5-1	TRBD1	15	-	TGCGCCAGCCGGGTGGGGACAGGGTCGGATTCACCCCTCCACTTT	CASRVGTGSDSPLHF
TRBJ2-1	TRBV15	-	15	-	TGTGCCACCAGCAGAGATAACCACGGCAACAGTGAGCAGTTCTTC	CATSRDNHGNSEQFF
TRBJ2-7	TRBV6-5	-	16	-	TGTGCCAGCAGTTACTCATCGGGACAAGACTCCTACGAGCAGTACTTC	CASSYSSGQDSYEQYF
TRBJ1-2	TRBV6-5	-	13	-	TGTGCCAGCAGTTATAAGCAGGTGGATGGCTACACCTTC	CASSYKQVDGYTF
TRBJ2-2	TRBV7-3	TRBD1	16	-	TGTGCCAGCAGCTTGCTCGCAGGGGGGAACACCGGGGAGCTGTTTTTT	CASSLLAGGNTGELFF
TRBJ2-5	TRBV7-3	TRBD1	14	-	TGTGCCAGCAGCTCTGGACAGGGGGAAGAGACCCAGTACTTC	CASSSGQGEETQYF
TRBJ2-7	TRBV15	-	14	-	TGTGCCACCAGCAGCGGGACGGTCTCCTACGAGCAGTACTTC	CATSSGTVSYEQYF
TRBJ2-1	TRBV7-9	-	14	-	TGTGCCAGCAGCTTAGCCCGTGTTTTCGGCCAGCAGTTCTTC	CASSLARVFGQQFF
TRBJ1-4	TRBV6-2/TRBV6-3	-	14	once	TGTGCCAGCAGTTATAGCAGTTCGTCTGAAAAACTGTTTTTT	CASSYSSSSEKLFF
TRBJ2-2	TRBV27	-	15	few	TGTGCCAGCAGTTTCAAGGGGGCGAACACCGGGGAGCTGTTTTTT	CASSFKGANTGELFF
TRBJ2-2	TRBV27	-	16	-	TGTGCCAGCAGTTTGAAGGCAGGGATGAACACCGGGGAGCTGTTTTTT	CASSLKAGMNTGELFF
TRBJ2-2	TRBV9	-	17	-	TGTGCCAGCAGCGTAATCGGAGGGGGGGCCTCGGCCGGGGAGCTGTTTTTT	CASSVIGGGASAGELFF
TRBJ1-4	TRBV18	TRBD1	15	-	TGTGCCAGCTCACCGCTAGGTGGACAGGGCGAAAAACTGTTTTTT	CASSPLGGQGEKLFF
TRBJ2-2	TRBV19	TRBD1	17	-	TGTGCCAGTAGAATTCTAACCGGGACAGGACCCACCGGGGAGCTGTTTTTT	CASRILTGTGPTGELFF
TRBJ1-4	TRBV9	-	16	-	TGTGCCAGCAGCATCGGGTTCAGAGCAACTAATGAAAAACTGTTTTTT	CASSIGFRATNEKLFF
TRBJ2-6	TRBV9	TRBD1	18	-	TGTGCCAGCAGCGTCCCAGGGGGCCCATTCTCTGGGGCCAACGTCCTGACTTTC	CASSVPGGPFSGANVLTF
TRBJ1-5	TRBV7-9	-	14	-	TGTGCCAGCAGCCGAGGAGGGTCAAATCAGCCCCAGCATTTT	CASSRGGSNQPQHF
TRBJ1-5	TRBV21-1	-	15	-	TGTGCCAGCAGCTTCCAGAAGGGGAGTAGTCAGCCCCAGCATTTT	CASSFQKGSSQPQHF
TRBJ2-1	TRBV7-9	-	16	-	TGTGCCAGCAGCCCCCCGGGACTCATCTCCTACAATGAGCAGTTCTTC	CASSPPGLISYNEQFF
TRBJ1-2	TRBV10-3	-	13	-	TGTGCCATCAGTGAGAACAGATCTGATGGCTACACCTTC	CAISENRSDGYTF
TRBJ2-5	TRBV18	-	15	-	TGTGCCAGCTCACCACCGGGCACCGTTTCAGGGACCCAGTACTTC	CASSPPGTVSGTQYF
TRBJ2-2	TRBV28	-	15	-	TGTGCCAGCAGTTTCGACGGGGCGGGCACCGGGGAGCTGTTTTTT	CASSFDGAGTGELFF
TRBJ2-1	TRBV19	-	12	-	TGTGCCAGTACTGGGGTTGCGGATGAGCAGTTCTTC	CASTGVADEQFF
TRBJ1-3	TRBV7-4	-	16	-	TGTGCCAGCAGCTTAAGGACACCGCCCTCTGGAAACACCATATATTTT	CASSLRTPPSGNTIYF
TRBJ2-7	TRBV3-1/TRBV3-2	-	14	-	TGTGCCAGCAGCCAAGGGAATTCCTTCCAGGTGCAGTACTTC	CASSQGNSFQVQYF
TRBJ2-3	TRBV20-1	TRBD2	16	-	TGCAGTGCTAGTGGGCTAGCGGGCGGGCGGTCAGATACGCAGTATTTT	CSASGLAGGRSDTQYF
TRBJ2-1	TRBV7-8	TRBD2	17	-	TGTGCCAGCAGCTTGACTAGCGGGGGGCCCCTCCCCCCTGAGCAGTTCTTC	CASSLTSGGPLPPEQFF
TRBJ2-5	TRBV24-1	TRBD1	15	-	TGTGCCACCAGTGACTCTAACAGGGGGCAAGGGACCCAGTACTTC	CATSDSNRGQGTQYF
TRBJ1-1	TRBV7-2	-	14	-	TGTGCCAGCAGCTTAGAGGTGGCGCCCACTGAAGCTTTCTTT	CASSLEVAPTEAFF
TRBJ2-3	TRBV12-3/TRBV12-4	-	13	-	TGTGCCAGCAGTTTGGGTAGCACAGATACGCAGTATTTT	CASSLGSTDTQYF
TRBJ1-5	TRBV5-5	-	15	-	TGTGCCAGCAGCTTGATGGCGGATTCCCTTCAGCCCCAGCATTTT	CASSLMADSLQPQHF
TRBJ1-1	TRBV28	-	13	-	TGTGCCAGCGCAGGGTTTATGAACACTGAAGCTTTCTTT	CASAGFMNTEAFF
TRBJ1-4	TRBV19	-	15	-	TGTGCCAGTAGTATAGTTCGAGGACCTAATGAAAAACTGTTTTTT	CASSIVRGPNEKLFF